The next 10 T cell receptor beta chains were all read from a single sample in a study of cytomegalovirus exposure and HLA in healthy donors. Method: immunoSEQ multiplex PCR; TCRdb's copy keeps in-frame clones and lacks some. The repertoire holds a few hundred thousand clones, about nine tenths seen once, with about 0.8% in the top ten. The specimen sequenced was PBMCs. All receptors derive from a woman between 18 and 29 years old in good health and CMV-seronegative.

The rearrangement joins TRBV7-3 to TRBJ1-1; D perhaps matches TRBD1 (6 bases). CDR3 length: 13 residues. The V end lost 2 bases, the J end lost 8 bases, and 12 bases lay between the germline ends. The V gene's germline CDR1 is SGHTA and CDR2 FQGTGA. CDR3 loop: CASSLGVDREAFF. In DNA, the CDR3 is TGTGCCAGCAGCTTAGGAGTTGACAGGGAAGCTTTCTTT.

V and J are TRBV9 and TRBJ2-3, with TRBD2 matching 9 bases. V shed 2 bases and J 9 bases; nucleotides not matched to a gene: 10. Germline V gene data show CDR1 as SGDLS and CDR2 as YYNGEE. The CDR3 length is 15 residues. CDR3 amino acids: CASSVVAGGPVTQYF. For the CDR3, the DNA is TGTGCCAGCAGCGTTGTGGCGGGAGGGCCGGTCACGCAGTATTTT.

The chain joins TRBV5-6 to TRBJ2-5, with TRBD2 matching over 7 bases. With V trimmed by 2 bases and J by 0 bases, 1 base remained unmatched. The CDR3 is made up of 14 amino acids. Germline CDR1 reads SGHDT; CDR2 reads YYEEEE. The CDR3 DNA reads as TGTGCCAGCAGCTTCGGGAGGTACCAAGAGACCCAGTACTTC. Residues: CASSFGRYQETQYF.

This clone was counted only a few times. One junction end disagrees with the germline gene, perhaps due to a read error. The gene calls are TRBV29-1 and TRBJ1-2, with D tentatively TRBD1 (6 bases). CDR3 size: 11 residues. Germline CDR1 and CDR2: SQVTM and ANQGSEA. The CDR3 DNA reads TGTGGGGGCTCTGAGAACTATGGCTACACCTTC. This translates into CGGSENYGYTF.

Here the CDR3 DNA reads TGTGCCAGCGTACCTGACATAGTGCTTGACGACACCATATATTTT. Protein sequence: CASVPDIVLDDTIYF. V gene TRBV2 combines with J gene TRBJ1-3; no reliable D call. The V gene's germline CDR1 is SNHLY and CDR2 FYNNEI. V dropped 8 bases and J dropped 8 bases, with 22 bases sitting between them. CDR3 size: 15 residues.

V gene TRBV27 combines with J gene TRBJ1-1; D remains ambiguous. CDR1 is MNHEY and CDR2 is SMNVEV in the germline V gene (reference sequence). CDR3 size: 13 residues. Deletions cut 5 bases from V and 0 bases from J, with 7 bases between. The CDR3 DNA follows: TGTGCCAGCAGTATACAAGTGAACACTGAAGCTTTCTTT. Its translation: CASSIQVNTEAFF.

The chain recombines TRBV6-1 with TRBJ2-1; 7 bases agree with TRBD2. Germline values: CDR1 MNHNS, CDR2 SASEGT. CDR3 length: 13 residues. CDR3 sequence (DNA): TGTGTAACCACTAGCGCCTCCTACAATGAGCAGTTCTTC. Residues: CVTTSASYNEQFF.

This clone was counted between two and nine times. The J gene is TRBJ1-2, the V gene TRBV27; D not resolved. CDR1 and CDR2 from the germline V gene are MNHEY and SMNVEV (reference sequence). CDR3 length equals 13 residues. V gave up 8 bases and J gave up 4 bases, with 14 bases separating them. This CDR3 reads CASGNLGSYGYTF. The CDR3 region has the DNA TGTGCCAGCGGGAATTTGGGGAGCTATGGCTACACCTTC.

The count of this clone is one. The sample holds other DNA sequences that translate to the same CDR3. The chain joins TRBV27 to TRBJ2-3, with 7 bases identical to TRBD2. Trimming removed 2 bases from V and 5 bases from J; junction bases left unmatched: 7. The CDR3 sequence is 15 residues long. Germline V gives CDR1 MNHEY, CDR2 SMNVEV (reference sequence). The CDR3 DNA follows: TGTGCCAGCAGTTTAACGGGAGGCCCGGGAGATACGCAGTATTTT. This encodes CASSLTGGPGDTQYF.

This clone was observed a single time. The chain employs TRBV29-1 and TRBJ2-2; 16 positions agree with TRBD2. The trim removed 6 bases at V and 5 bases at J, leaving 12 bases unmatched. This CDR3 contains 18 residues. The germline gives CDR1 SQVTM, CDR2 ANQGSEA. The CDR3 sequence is CSVRTGTSGRALTGELFF. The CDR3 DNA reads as TGCAGCGTGAGAACCGGGACTAGCGGGAGGGCCCTAACCGGGGAGCTGTTTTTT.